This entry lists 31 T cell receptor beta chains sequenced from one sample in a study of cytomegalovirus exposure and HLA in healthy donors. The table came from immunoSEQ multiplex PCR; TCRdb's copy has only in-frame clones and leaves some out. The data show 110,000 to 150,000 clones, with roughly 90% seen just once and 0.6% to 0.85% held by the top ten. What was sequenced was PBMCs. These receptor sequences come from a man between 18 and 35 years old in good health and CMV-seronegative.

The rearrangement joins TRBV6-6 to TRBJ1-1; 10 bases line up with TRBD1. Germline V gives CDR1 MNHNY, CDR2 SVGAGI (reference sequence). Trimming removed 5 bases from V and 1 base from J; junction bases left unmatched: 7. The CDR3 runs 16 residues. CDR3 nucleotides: TGTGCCAGCAGTCCGCCGAGGACAGGGGGGAACACTGAAGCTTTCTTT. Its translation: CASSPPRTGGNTEAFF.

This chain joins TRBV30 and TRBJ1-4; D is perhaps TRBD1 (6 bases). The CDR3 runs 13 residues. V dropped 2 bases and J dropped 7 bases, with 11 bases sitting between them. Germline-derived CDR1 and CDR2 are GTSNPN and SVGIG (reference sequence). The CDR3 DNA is TGTGCCTGGAGTAAGGGGGTTGGTGAAAAACTGTTTTTT. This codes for CAWSKGVGEKLFF.

This CDR3 reads CSVPRVSGGSYNEQFF. CDR3 DNA: TGCAGCGTTCCCCGGGTCTCGGGAGGCTCCTACAATGAGCAGTTCTTC. This rearrangement joins TRBV29-1 to TRBJ2-1; 7 bases are a match to TRBD2. The CDR3 is 16 residues long. The J segment lost 0 bases and the V segment lost 5 bases, leaving 10 bases of the junction unmatched. The germline V gene encodes CDR1 SQVTM and CDR2 ANQGSEA.

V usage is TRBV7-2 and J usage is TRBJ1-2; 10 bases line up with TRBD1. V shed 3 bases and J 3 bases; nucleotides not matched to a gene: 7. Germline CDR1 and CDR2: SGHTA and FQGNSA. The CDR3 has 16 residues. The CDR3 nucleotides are TGTGCCAGCAGCTTCCTAGGCGGACAGGGGGACTATGGCTACACCTTC. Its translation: CASSFLGGQGDYGYTF.

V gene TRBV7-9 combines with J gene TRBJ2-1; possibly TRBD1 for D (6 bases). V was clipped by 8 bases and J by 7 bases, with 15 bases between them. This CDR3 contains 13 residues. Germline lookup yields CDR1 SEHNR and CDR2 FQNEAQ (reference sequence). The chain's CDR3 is CASGRLTGNEQFF. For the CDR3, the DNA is TGTGCCAGCGGCCGGCTCACAGGGAATGAGCAGTTCTTC.

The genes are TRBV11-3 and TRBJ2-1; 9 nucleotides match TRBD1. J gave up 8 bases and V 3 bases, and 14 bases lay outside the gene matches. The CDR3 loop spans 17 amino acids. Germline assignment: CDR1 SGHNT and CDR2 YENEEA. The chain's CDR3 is CASSFGTGKAGWDEQFF. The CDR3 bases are TGTGCCAGCAGCTTCGGGACAGGGAAAGCGGGTTGGGATGAGCAGTTCTTC.

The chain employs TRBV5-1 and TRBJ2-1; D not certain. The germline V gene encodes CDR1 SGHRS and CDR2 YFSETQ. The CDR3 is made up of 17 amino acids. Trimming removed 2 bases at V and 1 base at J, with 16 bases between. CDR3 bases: TGCGCCAGCAGCTTCGGATACGTTGAGCGTTCCTACAATGAGCAGTTCTTC. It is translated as CASSFGYVERSYNEQFF.

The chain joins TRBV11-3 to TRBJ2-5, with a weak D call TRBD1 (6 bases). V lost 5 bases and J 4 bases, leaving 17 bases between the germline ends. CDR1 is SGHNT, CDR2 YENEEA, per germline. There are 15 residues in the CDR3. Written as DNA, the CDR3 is TGTGCCAGCAGCGAACAGGGTAGGGATGGAGAGACCCAGTACTTC. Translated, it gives CASSEQGRDGETQYF.

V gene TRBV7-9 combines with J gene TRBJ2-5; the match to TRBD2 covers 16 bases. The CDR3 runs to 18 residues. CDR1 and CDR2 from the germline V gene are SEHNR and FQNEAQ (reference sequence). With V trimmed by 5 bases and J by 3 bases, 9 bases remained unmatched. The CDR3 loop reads CASSPEGLAGGPEETQYF. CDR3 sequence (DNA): TGTGCCAGCAGCCCAGAGGGACTAGCGGGAGGGCCTGAAGAGACCCAGTACTTC.

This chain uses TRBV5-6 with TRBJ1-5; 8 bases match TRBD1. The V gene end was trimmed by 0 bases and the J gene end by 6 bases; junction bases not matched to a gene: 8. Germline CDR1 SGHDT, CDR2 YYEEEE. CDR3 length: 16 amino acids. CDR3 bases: TGTGCCAGCAGCTTGGGACAAGACAGGGGCCGTCAGCCCCAGCATTTT. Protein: CASSLGQDRGRQPQHF.

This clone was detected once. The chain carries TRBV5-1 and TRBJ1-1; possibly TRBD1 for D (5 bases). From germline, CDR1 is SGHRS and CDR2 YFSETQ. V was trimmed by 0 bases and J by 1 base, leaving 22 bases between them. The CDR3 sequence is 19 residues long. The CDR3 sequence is CASSLGAMVLQGSNTEAFF. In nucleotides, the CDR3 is TGCGCCAGCAGCTTGGGTGCCATGGTATTGCAGGGATCGAACACTGAAGCTTTCTTT.

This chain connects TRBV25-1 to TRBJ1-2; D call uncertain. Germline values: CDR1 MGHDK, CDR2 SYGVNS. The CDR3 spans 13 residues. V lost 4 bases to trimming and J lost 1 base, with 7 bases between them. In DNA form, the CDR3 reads TGTGCCAGCAGTGGAAGCGATAACTATGGCTACACCTTC. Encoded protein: CASSGSDNYGYTF.

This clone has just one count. The CDR3 DNA follows: TGTGCCAGCAATGGGGCCGCAGTTTCCGAAAGAATTCAGTTCTTC. Translated, it gives CASNGAAVSERIQFF. The V call is TRBV28, the J call TRBJ2-1; weak D call: TRBD1 (5 bases). V gave up 7 bases and J gave up 13 bases, with 26 bases separating them. Germline V gene lookup returns CDR1 MDHEN and CDR2 SYDVKM. The CDR3 is made up of 15 amino acids.

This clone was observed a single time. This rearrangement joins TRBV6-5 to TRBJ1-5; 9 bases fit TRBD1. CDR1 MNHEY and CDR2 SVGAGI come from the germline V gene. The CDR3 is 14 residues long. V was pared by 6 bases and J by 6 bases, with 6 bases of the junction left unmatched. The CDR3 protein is CASSLDRGGQPQHF. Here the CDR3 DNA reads TGTGCCAGCAGCCTGGACAGGGGCGGTCAGCCCCAGCATTTT.

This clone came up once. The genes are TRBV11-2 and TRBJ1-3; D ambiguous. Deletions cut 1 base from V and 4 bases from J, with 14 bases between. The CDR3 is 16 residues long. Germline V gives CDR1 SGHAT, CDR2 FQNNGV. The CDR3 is CASSLASDTVGNTIYF. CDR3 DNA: TGTGCCAGCAGCTTAGCGTCAGATACAGTAGGAAACACCATATATTTT.

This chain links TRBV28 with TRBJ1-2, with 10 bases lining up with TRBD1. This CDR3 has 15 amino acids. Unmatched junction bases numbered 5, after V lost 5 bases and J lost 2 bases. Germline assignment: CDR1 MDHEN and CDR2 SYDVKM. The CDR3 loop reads CASSLSGQGNYGYTF. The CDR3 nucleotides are TGTGCCAGCAGTCTTTCGGGACAGGGGAACTATGGCTACACCTTC.

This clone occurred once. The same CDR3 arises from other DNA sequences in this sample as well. The CDR3 nucleotides are TGTGCCAGCAGTTTGGGGACTAGCGGGAGAAATGAGCAGTTCTTC. Protein product: CASSLGTSGRNEQFF. The chain employs TRBV27 and TRBJ2-1; 14 positions match TRBD2. The CDR3 has 15 amino acids. The germline CDR1 and CDR2 sequences are MNHEY and SMNVEV (reference sequence). V was pared by 3 bases and J by 7 bases, with 2 bases of the junction left unmatched.

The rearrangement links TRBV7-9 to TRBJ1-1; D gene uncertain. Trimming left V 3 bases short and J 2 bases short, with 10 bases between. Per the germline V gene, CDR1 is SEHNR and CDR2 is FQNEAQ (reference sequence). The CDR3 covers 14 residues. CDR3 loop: CASSFGGGNTEAFF. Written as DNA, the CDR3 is TGTGCCAGCAGCTTTGGTGGCGGAAACACTGAAGCTTTCTTT.

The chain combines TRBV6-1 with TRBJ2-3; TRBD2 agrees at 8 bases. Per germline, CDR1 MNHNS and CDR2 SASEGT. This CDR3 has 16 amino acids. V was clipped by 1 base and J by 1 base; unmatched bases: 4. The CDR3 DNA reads TGTGCCAGCAGTGAAGAGGGGGGACTAGGCACAGATACGCAGTATTTT. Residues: CASSEEGGLGTDTQYF.

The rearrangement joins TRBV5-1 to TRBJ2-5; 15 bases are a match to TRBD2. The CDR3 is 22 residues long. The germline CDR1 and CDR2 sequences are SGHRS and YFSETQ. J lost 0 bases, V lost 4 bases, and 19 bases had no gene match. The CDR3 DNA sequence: TGCGCCAGCAGCCCAATCCGGCGAACTCAGGGACTAGCGGGGGGACACCAAGAGACCCAGTACTTC. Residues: CASSPIRRTQGLAGGHQETQYF.

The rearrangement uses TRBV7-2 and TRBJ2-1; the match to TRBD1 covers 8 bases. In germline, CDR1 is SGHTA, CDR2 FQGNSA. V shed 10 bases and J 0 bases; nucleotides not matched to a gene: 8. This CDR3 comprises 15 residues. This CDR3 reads CATPTGTGSYNEQFF. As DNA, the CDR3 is TGTGCCACACCAACCGGGACAGGCTCCTACAATGAGCAGTTCTTC.

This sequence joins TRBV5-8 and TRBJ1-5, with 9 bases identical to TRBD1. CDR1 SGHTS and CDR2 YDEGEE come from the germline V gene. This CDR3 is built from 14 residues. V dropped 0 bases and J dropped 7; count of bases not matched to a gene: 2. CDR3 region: CASSLDRGPQPQHF. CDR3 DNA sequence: TGTGCCAGCAGCTTGGACAGGGGGCCCCAGCCCCAGCATTTT.

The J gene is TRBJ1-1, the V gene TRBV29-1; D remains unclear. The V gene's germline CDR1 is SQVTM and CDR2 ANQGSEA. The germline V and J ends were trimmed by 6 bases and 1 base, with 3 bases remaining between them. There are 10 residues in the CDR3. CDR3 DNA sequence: TGCAGCGTGAGGAACACTGAAGCTTTCTTT. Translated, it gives CSVRNTEAFF.

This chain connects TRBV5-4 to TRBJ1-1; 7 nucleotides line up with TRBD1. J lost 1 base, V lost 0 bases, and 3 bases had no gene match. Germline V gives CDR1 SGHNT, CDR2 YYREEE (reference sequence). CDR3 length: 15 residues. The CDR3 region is CASSLGGTANTEAFF. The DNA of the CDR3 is TGTGCCAGCAGCTTGGGTGGGACAGCGAACACTGAAGCTTTCTTT.

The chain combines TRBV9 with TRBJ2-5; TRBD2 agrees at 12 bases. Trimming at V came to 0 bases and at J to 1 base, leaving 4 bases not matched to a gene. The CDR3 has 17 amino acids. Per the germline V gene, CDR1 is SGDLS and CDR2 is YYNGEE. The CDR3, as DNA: TGTGCCAGCAGCGTAGGTCTAGCGGGAGGGATCCAAGAGACCCAGTACTTC. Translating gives CASSVGLAGGIQETQYF. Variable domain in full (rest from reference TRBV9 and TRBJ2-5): DSGVTQTPKHLITATGQRVTLRCSPRSGDLSVYWYQQSLDQGLQFLIQYYNGEERAKGNILERFSAQQFPDLHSELNLSSLELGDSALYFCASSVGLAGGIQETQYFGPGTRLLVL.

CDR3 loop: CASSQSQREFTGELFF. The CDR3 DNA reads TGTGCCAGCAGCCAGTCACAGCGGGAGTTCACCGGGGAGCTGTTTTTT. V usage is TRBV7-7 and J usage is TRBJ2-2; the match to TRBD2 covers 8 bases. The V segment lost 5 bases and the J segment 4 bases; nucleotides outside the gene matches: 9. Per germline, CDR1 SSHAT and CDR2 FNYEAQ (reference sequence). This CDR3 spans 16 amino acids.

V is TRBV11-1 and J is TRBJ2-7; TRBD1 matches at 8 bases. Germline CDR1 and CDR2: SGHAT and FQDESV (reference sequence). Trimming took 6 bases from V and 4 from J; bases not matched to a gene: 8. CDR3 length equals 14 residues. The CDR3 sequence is CASSAGTGRYEQYF. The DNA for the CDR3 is TGTGCCAGCAGTGCCGGGACAGGACGTTACGAGCAGTACTTC.

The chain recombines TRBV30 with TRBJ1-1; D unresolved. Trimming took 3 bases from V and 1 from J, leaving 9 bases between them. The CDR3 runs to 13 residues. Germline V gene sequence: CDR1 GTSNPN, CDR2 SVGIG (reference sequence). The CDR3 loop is CAWRGRANTEAFF. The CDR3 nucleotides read TGTGCCTGGAGGGGGAGGGCGAACACTGAAGCTTTCTTT. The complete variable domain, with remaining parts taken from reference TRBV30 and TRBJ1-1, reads SQTIHQWPATLVQPVGSPLSLECTVEGTSNPNLYWYRQAAGRGLQLLFYSVGIGQISSEVPQNLSASRPQDRQFILSSKKLLLSDSGFYLCAWRGRANTEAFFGQGTRLTVV.

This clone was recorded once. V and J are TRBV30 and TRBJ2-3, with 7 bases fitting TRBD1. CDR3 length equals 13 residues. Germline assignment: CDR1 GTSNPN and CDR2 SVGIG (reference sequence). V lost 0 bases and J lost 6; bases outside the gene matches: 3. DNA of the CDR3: TGTGCCTGGAGTGTACGCAGGGGGGATACGCAGTATTTT. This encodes CAWSVRRGDTQYF.

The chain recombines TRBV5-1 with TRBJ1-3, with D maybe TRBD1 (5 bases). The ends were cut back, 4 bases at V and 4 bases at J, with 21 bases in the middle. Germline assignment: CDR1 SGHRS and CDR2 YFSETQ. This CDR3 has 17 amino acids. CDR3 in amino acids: CASSLRLRGTPGNTIYF. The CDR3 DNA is TGCGCCAGCAGCCTCAGGCTTCGGGGGACCCCCGGAAACACCATATATTTT.

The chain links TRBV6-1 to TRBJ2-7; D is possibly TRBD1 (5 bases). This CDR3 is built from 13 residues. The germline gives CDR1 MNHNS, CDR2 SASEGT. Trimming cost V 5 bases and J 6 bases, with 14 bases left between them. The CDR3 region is CASSRQYESEQYV. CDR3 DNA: TGTGCCAGCAGTAGACAGTATGAGAGCGAGCAGTACGTC.